This TCR beta chain appears in the sequencing data of a study of a mutant IDH1 vaccine in newly diagnosed glioma. About the research overall: Earlier care involved radiotherapy, temozolomide, or both, and the majority received both. Study results and limitations: Apparently unrelated to pseudoprogression were changes in the top peripheral T cell clonotypes. Immune responses induced by the vaccine were seen in roughly 93% of patients, spanning multiple MHC alleles.

The CDR3 is made up of 15 amino acids. V lost 8 bases, J lost 7 bases, and 13 bases stayed unmatched. Germline V lookup: CDR1 LNHDA, CDR2 SQIVND (reference sequence). For this clone: Its target is unknown.

Here immunoSEQ multiplex PCR was the method, and the copy in TCRdb shows in-frame clones only, minus some. The data show 59,000 or so clones, 75% to 95% seen once. Documented time point: baseline, week 1 (first vaccination visit). Sample treatment: pre-vaccination baseline after standard-of-care therapy. Each donor presented with a new WHO grade 3 or 4 astrocytoma that tested IDH1-mutant and showed ATRX loss. The source was PBMCs, collected from a glioma patient treated with radiotherapy, temozolomide or both. This TCR was sampled from a man in his fifties or sixties with glioma. The J gene is TRBJ2-2, the V gene TRBV19, with 7 bases aligning to TRBD1. CDR3 in DNA: TGTGCCAGTGGCCCGTTACAGGGGAATAACGGGGAGCTGTTTTTT. Amino acid sequence: CASGPLQGNNGELFF.